This T cell receptor (beta chain) was captured in a study of shared clonotypes between healthy human individuals. V was cut by 8 bases and J by 6 bases, with 8 bases left in between. Germline V gene sequence: CDR1 MDHEN, CDR2 SYDVKM. CDR3 size: 11 residues. Comment on this clone: Its antigen is unknown.

Findings and caveats of the study: About 5% of naive CD4 clonotypes were common to several donors. The expectation was that sequencing depth would affect clonotype sharing among donors.

Assay: immunoSEQ multiplex PCR; the TCRdb copy retains only in-frame clones and omits some. The top ten hold roughly 0.1% of the sample, which has about 590,000 clones, around 95% seen once. Terminally differentiated effector memory CD45RA+ cells were excluded from the naive CD8 cells, which were CD45RO-negative and positively selected for CCR7. J is TRBJ2-1 and V is TRBV28, with D unclear. The specimen sequenced was naive CD8+ T cells sorted from blood. This receptor was taken from a woman younger than 45 in good health. For the CDR3, the DNA is TGTGCCAGCGGTCTAGGCAATGAGCAGTTCTTC. Protein product: CASGLGNEQFF.